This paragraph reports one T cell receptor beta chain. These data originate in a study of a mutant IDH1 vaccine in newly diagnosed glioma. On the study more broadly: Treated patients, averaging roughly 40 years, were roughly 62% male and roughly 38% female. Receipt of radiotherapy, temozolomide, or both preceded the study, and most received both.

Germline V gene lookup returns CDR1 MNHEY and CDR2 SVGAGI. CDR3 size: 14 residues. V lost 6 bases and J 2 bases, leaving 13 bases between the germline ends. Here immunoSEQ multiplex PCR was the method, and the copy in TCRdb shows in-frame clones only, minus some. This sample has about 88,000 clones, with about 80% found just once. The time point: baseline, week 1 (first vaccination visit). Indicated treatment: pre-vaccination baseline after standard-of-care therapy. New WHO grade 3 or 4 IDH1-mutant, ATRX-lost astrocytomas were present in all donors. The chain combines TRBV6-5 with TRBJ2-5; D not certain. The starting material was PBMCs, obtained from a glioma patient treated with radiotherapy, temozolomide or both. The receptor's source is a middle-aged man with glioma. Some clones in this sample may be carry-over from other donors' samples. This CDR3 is CASSWLGPQETQYF. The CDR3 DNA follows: TGTGCCAGCAGCTGGCTAGGACCACAAGAGACCCAGTACTTC.